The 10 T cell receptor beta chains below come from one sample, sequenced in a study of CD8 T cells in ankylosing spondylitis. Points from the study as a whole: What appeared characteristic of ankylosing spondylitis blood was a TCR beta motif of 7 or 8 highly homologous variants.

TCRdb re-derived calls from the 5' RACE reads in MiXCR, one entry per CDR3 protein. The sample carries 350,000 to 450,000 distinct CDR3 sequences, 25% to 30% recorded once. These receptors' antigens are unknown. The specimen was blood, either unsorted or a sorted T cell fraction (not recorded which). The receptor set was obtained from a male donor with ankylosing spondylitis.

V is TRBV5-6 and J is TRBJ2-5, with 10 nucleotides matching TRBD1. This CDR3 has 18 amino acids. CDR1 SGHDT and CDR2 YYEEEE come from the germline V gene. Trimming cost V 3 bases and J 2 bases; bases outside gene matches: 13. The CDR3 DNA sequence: TGTGCCAGCAGCTCGGCTAAGGGACAGGGGCTTCGGCAAGAGACCCAGTACTTC. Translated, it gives CASSSAKGQGLRQETQYF.

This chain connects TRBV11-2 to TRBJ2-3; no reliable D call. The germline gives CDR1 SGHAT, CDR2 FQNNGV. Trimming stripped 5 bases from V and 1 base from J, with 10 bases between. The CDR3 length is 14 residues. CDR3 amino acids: CASSPVKGTDTQYF. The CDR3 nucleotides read TGTGCCAGCAGCCCGGTCAAAGGCACAGATACGCAGTATTTT. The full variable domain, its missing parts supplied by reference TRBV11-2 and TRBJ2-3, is EAGVAQSPRYKIIEKRQSVAFWCNPISGHATLYWYQQILGQGPKLLIQFQNNGVVDDSQLPKDRFSAERLKGVDSTLKIQPAKLEDSAVYLCASSPVKGTDTQYFGPGTRLTVL.

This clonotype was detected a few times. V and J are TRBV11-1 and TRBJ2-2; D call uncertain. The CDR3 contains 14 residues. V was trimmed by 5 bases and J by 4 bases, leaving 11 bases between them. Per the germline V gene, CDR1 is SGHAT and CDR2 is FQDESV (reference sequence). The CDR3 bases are TGTGCCAGCAGCGCCCGACTTTCCACCGGGGAGCTGTTTTTT. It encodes CASSARLSTGELFF. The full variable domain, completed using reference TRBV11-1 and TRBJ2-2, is EAEVAQSPRYKITEKSQAVAFWCDPISGHATLYWYRQILGQGPELLVQFQDESVVDDSQLPKDRFSAERLKGVDSTLKIQPAELGDSAMYLCASSARLSTGELFFGEGSRLTVL.

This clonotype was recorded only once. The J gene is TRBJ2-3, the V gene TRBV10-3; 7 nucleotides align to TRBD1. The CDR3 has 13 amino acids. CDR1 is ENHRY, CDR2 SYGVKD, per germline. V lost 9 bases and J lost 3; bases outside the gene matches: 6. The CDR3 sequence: CAIAPDRTDTQYF. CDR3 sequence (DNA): TGTGCCATTGCCCCGGACAGGACAGATACGCAGTATTTT.

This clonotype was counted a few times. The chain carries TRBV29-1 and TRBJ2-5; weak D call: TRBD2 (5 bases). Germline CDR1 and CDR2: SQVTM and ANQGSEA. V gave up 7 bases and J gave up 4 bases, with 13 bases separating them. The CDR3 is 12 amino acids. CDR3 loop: CSARGPGETQYF. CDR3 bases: TGCAGCGCCCGGGGTCCGGGAGAGACCCAGTACTTC.

CDR3 DNA sequence: TGCAGTGCTAGGGGACTAGCGGGAGGGCCGGGATACAATGAGCAGTTCTTC. Its translation: CSARGLAGGPGYNEQFF. This rearrangement joins TRBV20-1 to TRBJ2-1, with 16 bases identical to TRBD2. CDR1 and CDR2 from the germline V gene are DFQATT and SNEGSKA (reference sequence). V trimming: 3 bases; J trimming: 4 bases; junction bases outside the gene matches: 6. There are 17 residues in the CDR3.

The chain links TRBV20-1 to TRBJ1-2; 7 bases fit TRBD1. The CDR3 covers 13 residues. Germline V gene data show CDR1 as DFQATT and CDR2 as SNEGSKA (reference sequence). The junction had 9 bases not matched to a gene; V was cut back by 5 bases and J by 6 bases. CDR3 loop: CSALRQGGDGYTF. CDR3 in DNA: TGCAGTGCTCTGAGACAGGGAGGTGATGGCTACACCTTC.

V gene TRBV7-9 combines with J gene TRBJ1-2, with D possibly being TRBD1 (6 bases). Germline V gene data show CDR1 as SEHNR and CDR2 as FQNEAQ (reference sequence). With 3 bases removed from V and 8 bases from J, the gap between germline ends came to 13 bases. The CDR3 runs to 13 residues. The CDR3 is CASSLWGQFGYTF. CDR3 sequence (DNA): TGTGCCAGCAGCTTGTGGGGGCAATTCGGCTACACCTTC. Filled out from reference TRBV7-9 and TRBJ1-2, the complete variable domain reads DTGVSQNPRHKITKRGQNVTFRCDPISEHNRLYWYRQTLGQGPEFLTYFQNEAQLEKSRLLSDRFSAERPKGSFSTLEIQRTEQGDSAMYLCASSLWGQFGYTFGSGTRLTVV.

CDR3 bases: TGTGCCAGCATAATTTCGGGAAACACTGAAGCTTTCTTT. As protein: CASIISGNTEAFF. The chain recombines TRBV2 with TRBJ1-1; no clear D gene. The CDR3 is 13 residues long. CDR1 is SNHLY, CDR2 FYNNEI, per germline. Trimming shortened V by 7 bases and J by 2 bases, and 11 bases separated the two germline ends.

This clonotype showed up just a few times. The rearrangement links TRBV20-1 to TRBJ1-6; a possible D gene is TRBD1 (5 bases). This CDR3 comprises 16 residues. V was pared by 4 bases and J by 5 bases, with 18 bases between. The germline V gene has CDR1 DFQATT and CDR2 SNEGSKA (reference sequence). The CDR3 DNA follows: TGCAGTGCTAAAGTCCCGGCAGGGAGTGATAATTCACCCCTCCACTTT. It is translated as CSAKVPAGSDNSPLHF.